Each of the 14 T cell receptor beta chains below was sequenced from the same sample in a study of cytomegalovirus exposure and HLA in healthy donors. 13 Jbeta primers and 60 Vbeta primers were used for the PCR. Repertoires were generated with immunoSEQ multiplex PCR, while TCRdb's copy carries only in-frame clones and drops some. Among over 100,000 clones listed, around 78% were seen once. The sequenced sample consisted of PBMCs. These receptors all come from a woman aged 25-40 years in good health and CMV-seropositive.

The V gene is TRBV11-2, the J gene TRBJ1-1; 7 bases map to TRBD1. V was clipped by 2 bases and J by 4 bases; unmatched bases: 7. CDR3 size: 15 residues. CDR1 and CDR2 from the germline V gene are SGHAT and FQNNGV. CDR3 sequence: CASSLRPDRPTEAFF. CDR3 coding DNA: TGTGCCAGCAGCTTACGCCCGGACAGGCCCACTGAAGCTTTCTTT.

The genes are TRBV15 and TRBJ2-4, with TRBD2 matching over 7 bases. CDR1 and CDR2 from the germline V gene are LNHNV and YYDKDF (reference sequence). The CDR3 consists of 15 residues. Trimming at V came to 0 bases and at J to 7 bases, leaving 6 bases not matched to a gene. This CDR3 reads CATSREGGGRNIQYF. The CDR3 DNA reads TGTGCCACCAGCAGAGAGGGGGGAGGGAGGAACATTCAGTACTTC.

Here the CDR3 DNA reads TGTGCCAGCAGCCAAGTTTCAGGGGGTCTCGCCGGACAGGGTTTAAATGAGCAGTTCTTC. Amino acid sequence: CASSQVSGGLAGQGLNEQFF. The chain carries TRBV4-2 and TRBJ2-1; 8 nucleotides align to TRBD1. The CDR3 extends over 20 amino acids. V shed 1 base and J 7 bases; nucleotides not matched to a gene: 21. Germline CDR1 LGHNA, CDR2 YNFKEQ.

The V gene is TRBV5-4, the J gene TRBJ2-5, with D unclear. V was clipped by 1 base and J by 1 base, with 11 bases between them. Germline V gives CDR1 SGHNT, CDR2 YYREEE (reference sequence). The CDR3 has 15 amino acids. For the CDR3, the DNA is TGTGCCAGCAGCTTGCTGGCGGCTGCCCAAGAGACCCAGTACTTC. Translated: CASSLLAAAQETQYF.

The rearrangement joins TRBV27 to TRBJ1-6; D might be TRBD1 (5 bases). V lost 7 bases to trimming and J lost 10 bases, with 17 bases between them. This CDR3 spans 14 amino acids. The germline V gene encodes CDR1 MNHEY and CDR2 SMNVEV (reference sequence). DNA for the CDR3: TGTGCCAGCACGGGGGAGACCGGAGGATCACCCCTCCACTTT. Its translation is CASTGETGGSPLHF.

CDR3 in amino acids: CASSPWGEWETQYF. CDR3 sequence (DNA): TGCGCCAGCAGCCCTTGGGGGGAGTGGGAGACCCAGTACTTC. The rearrangement uses TRBV4-1 and TRBJ2-5, with D tentatively TRBD2 (6 bases). CDR1 MGHRA and CDR2 YSYEKL come from the germline V gene. V was clipped by 4 bases and J by 5 bases, with 14 bases between them. This CDR3 region has 14 residues.

The V gene is TRBV6-1, the J gene TRBJ1-5; D remains ambiguous. Trimming took 6 bases from V and 9 from J, leaving 9 bases between them. CDR1 MNHNS and CDR2 SASEGT come from the germline V gene. The CDR3 extends over 11 amino acids. CDR3 region: CASRAEPPQHF. The CDR3 bases are TGTGCCAGCAGGGCGGAGCCGCCCCAGCATTTT.

V gene TRBV4-2 combines with J gene TRBJ2-5, with D possibly matching TRBD2 (5 bases). Germline values: CDR1 LGHNA, CDR2 YNFKEQ. Trimming cost V 4 bases and J 5 bases, with 17 bases left between them. The length of the CDR3 is 15 residues. The CDR3: CASSPVDYLGETQYF. The CDR3 bases are TGTGCCAGCAGCCCAGTTGACTATCTAGGGGAGACCCAGTACTTC.

This chain links TRBV27 with TRBJ2-7; TRBD2 matches at 8 bases. V lost 6 bases, J lost 3 bases, and 10 bases stayed unmatched. The CDR3 is made up of 15 amino acids. Per germline, CDR1 MNHEY and CDR2 SMNVEV (reference sequence). The CDR3 loop is CASSPSGGVNYEQYF. The CDR3 nucleotides are TGTGCCAGCAGCCCCAGCGGGGGTGTAAACTACGAGCAGTACTTC.

CDR3 sequence: CASSQDAGAGNEKLFF. In DNA form, the CDR3 reads TGCGCCAGCAGCCAAGATGCGGGCGCCGGTAATGAAAAACTGTTTTTT. The chain combines TRBV4-3 with TRBJ1-4; the D is unclear. CDR1 LGHNA and CDR2 YSLEER come from the germline V gene. Trimming took off 0 bases at V and 4 bases at J, with 12 bases between the two ends. The CDR3 length is 16 residues.

Note on this clone: At one of its ends the junction is not consistent with the germline gene, which may arise from a read error. This chain joins TRBV6-6 and TRBJ1-5; D remains unclear. Germline CDR1 and CDR2: MNHNY and SVGAGI (reference sequence). The CDR3 contains 16 residues. The CDR3 sequence is CACSYSLEVGNQPQHF. The CDR3 DNA reads as TGTGCCTGCAGTTACTCTCTGGAGGTGGGCAATCAGCCCCAGCATTTT.

This clone was found a few times. J is TRBJ2-3 and V is TRBV13, with a tentative D call TRBD2 (5 bases). V was cut by 1 base and J by 0 bases, with 11 bases left in between. This CDR3 comprises 16 residues. Germline loops: CDR1 PRHDT, CDR2 FYEKMQ (reference sequence). The CDR3 protein is CASSLDGGGSTDTQYF. CDR3 DNA: TGTGCCAGCAGCTTAGACGGAGGCGGGAGCACAGATACGCAGTATTTT.

This clone appeared once. This sequence joins TRBV6-4 and TRBJ1-1; D is perhaps TRBD1 (6 bases). The germline gives CDR1 MRHNA, CDR2 SNTAGT. CDR3 size: 14 residues. The ends were cut back, 6 bases at V and 2 bases at J, with 13 bases in the middle. As DNA, the CDR3 is TGTGCCAGCAGGAAGGGGGGGTCTAACACTGAAGCTTTCTTT. Protein product: CASRKGGSNTEAFF.

This clone was observed a single time. The chain uses TRBV28 and TRBJ1-1; D is unclear. Germline values: CDR1 MDHEN, CDR2 SYDVKM. The CDR3 is 11 residues long. The V end was cut by 7 bases, the J end by 3 bases, with 6 bases between. CDR3 loop: CASMGDTEAFF. The CDR3 nucleotides read TGTGCCAGCATGGGAGACACTGAAGCTTTCTTT. Looking up the rest from reference TRBV28 and TRBJ1-1 gives the full variable domain: DVKVTQSSRYLVKRTGEKVFLECVQDMDHENMFWYRQDPGLGLRLIYFSYDVKMKEKGDIPEGYSVSREKKERFSLILESASTNQTSMYLCASMGDTEAFFGQGTRLTVV.